This is a list of T cell receptor beta chains from one sample in a study of blood T cell repertoires in COVID-19. Here immunoSEQ multiplex PCR was the method, and the copy in TCRdb shows in-frame clones only, minus some. The profile shows 250,000 to 350,000 clones, roughly nine tenths of them singletons. The material sequenced was peripheral blood. These receptors all stem from a woman aged 50 to 65 who had recovered from COVID-19. Both conserved end residues are trimmed from each CDR3. The order of the fields is D gene, clone size, J gene, V gene, CDR3 protein. A D gene is named only where the DNA matches it firmly. A clone size is listed for some rows: how often the clone was seen (once, few, many), or a class if it is expanded.

TRBD1 NA TRBJ1-1 TRBV10-3 AMTRDRNTEAF
NA NA TRBJ2-7 TRBV6-5 ASRNGQLYEQY
NA NA TRBJ1-2 TRBV5-5 ASSLRQGWDGYT
NA many TRBJ1-1 TRBV20-1 SASQGSLNTEAF
TRBD1 once TRBJ1-1 TRBV29-1 SADRENTEAF
NA NA TRBJ2-7 TRBV7-2 ASSHEGKGGVYEQY
NA NA TRBJ1-4 TRBV2 ASSRSGANEKLF
TRBD1 NA TRBJ1-2 TRBV9 ASSVASQGARGYT
TRBD1 NA TRBJ1-2 TRBV4-3 ASSQGQGSWGYT
NA NA TRBJ1-1 TRBV5-1 ASRDTLNTEAF
NA NA TRBJ2-7 TRBV25-1 ASSEWGGQEGYEQY
TRBD1 once TRBJ1-1 TRBV5-1 ASSSQTGVVTEAF
NA NA TRBJ2-1 TRBV24-1 ATSERGSNEQF
TRBD1 NA TRBJ1-1 TRBV19 ASRNTGTGGPNTEAF
TRBD1 NA TRBJ1-2 TRBV7-9 ASSFADRGIRGYT
NA once TRBJ1-1 TRBV20-1 SAGRGTEAF
TRBD1 once TRBJ1-1 TRBV2 ASSGQGNTEAF
NA NA TRBJ1-5 TRBV7-8 ASSPSGGGSNQPQH
NA NA TRBJ1-2 TRBV27 ASSLRANYGYT
NA NA TRBJ1-5 TRBV30 AWSSDRQNNQPQH
TRBD2 NA TRBJ2-3 TRBV2 ASSEVGSGGAGTQY
NA NA TRBJ1-1 TRBV6-1 ASSVGRGATVTEAF
TRBD1 few TRBJ1-4 TRBV5-1 ASSWTGEKLF
TRBD2 NA TRBJ2-1 TRBV29-1 SVEPNPGEGKYNEQF
NA NA TRBJ1-2 TRBV3-1/TRBV3-2 ASSQNAATVSGYT
NA NA TRBJ1-1 TRBV7-2 AREPLPLKVSTEAF
NA NA TRBJ1-2 TRBV4-3 ASSDYDSYGYT
NA NA TRBJ1-5 TRBV28 ASSDRQPSWPQH
NA few TRBJ2-7 TRBV11-2 ASSLDDSPPYEQY